The 17 T cell receptor beta chains listed next were all sequenced from one sample in a study of blood T cell repertoires in COVID-19. The repertoire was sequenced with immunoSEQ multiplex PCR; TCRdb's copy has only in-frame clones and lacks some. Among about 69,000 clones listed, 90% were seen once. Sequencing was performed on peripheral blood. Receptors originate from a man aged 50-59 years with acute or convalescent COVID-19.

This chain connects TRBV6-6 to TRBJ2-5, with D maybe TRBD1 (5 bases). V was pared by 5 bases and J by 4 bases, with 11 bases between. The CDR3 has 13 amino acids. The germline gives CDR1 MNHNY, CDR2 SVGAGI (reference sequence). The CDR3 coding sequence is TGTGCCAGCAGTAGGGGCAGGACAGAGACCCAGTACTTC. Encoded protein: CASSRGRTETQYF.

This sequence joins TRBV23-1 and TRBJ1-5, with unresolved D. TRBV23-1 is treated as an ORF (open reading frame) with a function not yet certain. CDR3 length equals 13 residues. Trimming cost V 9 bases and J 2 bases, with 11 bases left between them. Written as DNA, the CDR3 is TGCGCCAGTGGGCCTCCGGGCAATCAGCCCCAGCATTTT. Translating it yields CASGPPGNQPQHF.

The chain joins TRBV18 to TRBJ1-2; perhaps TRBD1 as D (6 bases). The germline V gene encodes CDR1 KGHSH and CDR2 LQKENI. Between the trimmed V and J ends, which lost 0 bases and 6 bases, there was a span of 17 bases. CDR3 size: 16 residues. The CDR3 coding sequence is TGTGCCAGCTCACCACCGGTCTGGGGGCGGGCTGATGGCTACACCTTC. As protein: CASSPPVWGRADGYTF. The full variable domain, in which reference TRBV18 and TRBJ1-2 provide the parts outside the CDR3, is NAGVMQNPRHLVRRRGQEARLRCSPMKGHSHVYWYRQLPEEGLKFMVYLQKENIIDESGMPKERFSAEFPKEGPSILRIQQVVRGDSAAYFCASSPPVWGRADGYTFGSGTRLTVV.

The chain is built from TRBV27 and TRBJ1-4; 8 bases map to TRBD1. The CDR3 consists of 13 residues. The germline CDR1 and CDR2 sequences are MNHEY and SMNVEV (reference sequence). The V gene end was trimmed by 5 bases and the J gene end by 10 bases; junction bases not matched to a gene: 6. CDR3 DNA: TGTGCCAGCAGTGGACAGGGTAGGGGAAAACTGTTTTTT. Translation: CASSGQGRGKLFF.

This clone was seen just once. The J gene is TRBJ1-2, the V gene TRBV6-5; TRBD1 aligns across 8 bases. V was clipped by 7 bases and J by 5 bases; unmatched bases: 6. In germline, CDR1 is MNHEY, CDR2 SVGAGI. The length of the CDR3 is 13 residues. The CDR3 reads CASTTGTGYGYTF. The CDR3 DNA is TGTGCCAGCACCACCGGGACAGGATATGGCTACACCTTC.

The V call is TRBV3-1 (or the pseudogene TRBV3-2), the J call TRBJ2-3; D perhaps matches TRBD2 (6 bases). This CDR3 region has 16 residues. Germline values: CDR1 LGHDT, CDR2 YNNKEL (reference sequence). The V gene lost 0 bases and the J gene lost 2 bases, with 12 bases spanning the gap. CDR3 DNA sequence: TGTGCCAGCAGCCAAGAGGGGGGTGGCACCACAGATACGCAGTATTTT. This sequence encodes CASSQEGGGTTDTQYF.

This sequence joins TRBV2 and TRBJ1-2; 7 bases line up with TRBD1. The CDR3 runs 14 residues. Per the germline V gene, CDR1 is SNHLY and CDR2 is FYNNEI. V lost 7 bases, J lost 10 bases, and 15 bases stayed unmatched. CDR3 coding DNA: TGTGCCAGCATATTCCCGGACAGGACTGGTTCCTACACCTTC. It translates to CASIFPDRTGSYTF.

The V call is TRBV25-1, the J call TRBJ1-1; D is uncertain. The CDR3 covers 12 residues. The germline V gene encodes CDR1 MGHDK and CDR2 SYGVNS. With 4 bases removed from V and 9 bases from J, the gap between germline ends came to 12 bases. CDR3 region: CASSVGGGKAFF. Written as DNA, the CDR3 is TGTGCCAGCAGTGTTGGAGGAGGCAAAGCTTTCTTT.

The rearrangement joins TRBV24-1 to TRBJ2-3; tentative D call: TRBD1 (6 bases). CDR3 length equals 14 residues. V was clipped by 7 bases and J by 4 bases, with 14 bases between them. The germline gives CDR1 KGHDR, CDR2 SFDVKD. The CDR3 nucleotides are TGTGCCACCAGAGGGGGTAATAACGCAGATACGCAGTATTTT. Translation: CATRGGNNADTQYF.

The J gene is TRBJ2-1, the V gene TRBV19, with 11 bases aligning to TRBD2. The V gene end was trimmed by 4 bases and the J gene end by 7 bases; junction bases not matched to a gene: 3. The CDR3 runs to 14 residues. The germline V gene has CDR1 LNHDA and CDR2 SQIVND (reference sequence). The CDR3 region has the DNA TGTGCCAGTAGTAGGGGACTAGCGGTTAATGAGCAGTTCTTC. Its translation is CASSRGLAVNEQFF.

V and J are TRBV19 and TRBJ2-5; 7 bases agree with TRBD2. V trimming: 3 bases; J trimming: 5 bases; junction bases outside the gene matches: 9. CDR3 length: 15 residues. Germline CDR1 LNHDA, CDR2 SQIVND (reference sequence). The DNA of the CDR3 is TGTGCCAGTAGTATTGCGGGCGGGAGCAGTGAGACCCAGTACTTC. This codes for CASSIAGGSSETQYF.

This chain joins TRBV3-1 (or the pseudogene TRBV3-2) and TRBJ1-1, with a tentative D call TRBD1 (6 bases). The germline V gene encodes CDR1 LGHDT and CDR2 YNNKEL (reference sequence). V lost 4 bases and J lost 0, with 12 bases in between. This CDR3 is 15 amino acids long. The CDR3 nucleotides read TGTGCCAGCAGCCTCAGGGGCACCTTGAACACTGAAGCTTTCTTT. Translated: CASSLRGTLNTEAFF.

This clone was detected once. J is TRBJ2-1 and V is TRBV29-1, with 9 bases lining up with TRBD2. This CDR3 region has 16 residues. Trimming took 7 bases from V and 7 from J; bases not matched to a gene: 17. Germline V CDR1 and CDR2: SQVTM, ANQGSEA. The CDR3: CSAHGISGRVGNEQFF. As DNA, the CDR3 is TGCAGCGCCCACGGCATTAGCGGGAGAGTTGGGAATGAGCAGTTCTTC.

This clone was counted a few times. J is TRBJ2-1 and V is TRBV5-1, with TRBD2 as a possible D gene (6 bases). Germline CDR1 and CDR2: SGHRS and YFSETQ. Trimming left V 0 bases short and J 2 bases short, with 15 bases between. This CDR3 has 17 amino acids. CDR3 bases: TGCGCCAGCAGCTTGGTCGCCGGGGGTGCCGCCTACAATGAGCAGTTCTTC. Its translation: CASSLVAGGAAYNEQFF.

The rearrangement links TRBV5-4 to TRBJ2-7; no definite D call. This CDR3 contains 13 residues. The V gene lost 0 bases and the J gene lost 1 base, with 5 bases spanning the gap. CDR1 is SGHNT, CDR2 YYREEE, per germline (reference sequence). Here the CDR3 reads CASSLEQSYEQYF. The CDR3 DNA is TGTGCCAGCAGCTTGGAGCAATCCTACGAGCAGTACTTC.

Concerning this clone itself: Compared with germline, one end of the junction differs, possibly owing to a read error. The genes are TRBV29-1 and TRBJ2-7; D is ambiguous. The CDR3 is 16 amino acids. In germline, CDR1 is SQVTM, CDR2 ANQGSEA. The CDR3 is CSVTQVEKWSAYEQYF. The CDR3 nucleotides read TGCAGCGTAACTCAGGTTGAGAAATGGTCCGCCTATGAGCAGTACTTC.

The rearrangement links TRBV5-6 to TRBJ2-7; 8 bases align to TRBD2. The CDR3 contains 12 residues. Germline CDR1 SGHDT, CDR2 YYEEEE. V lost 7 bases and J lost 7; bases outside the gene matches: 7. DNA for the CDR3: TGTGCCAGCCGGACTAGCTCTCAAGAGCAGTACTTC. Translated, it gives CASRTSSQEQYF.